One and the same sample provided the 31 T cell receptor beta chains below, sequenced in a study of cytomegalovirus exposure and HLA in healthy donors. Primers for the PCR totalled 60 Vbeta and 13 Jbeta. This table comes from immunoSEQ multiplex PCR, and its TCRdb copy is limited to in-frame clones, with some not included. Among 130,000 or so clones listed, around 80% were seen once. The sequenced material came from PBMCs. These receptors all stem from a woman under 30 in good health and CMV-seronegative.

The chain joins TRBV5-1 to TRBJ2-3, with TRBD2 matching 8 bases. The length of the CDR3 is 15 residues. V was clipped by 7 bases and J by 0 bases; unmatched bases: 7. Germline V lookup: CDR1 SGHRS, CDR2 YFSETQ. For the CDR3, the DNA is TGCGCCAGCGGTTTCTCTAGCGGGAGCACAGATACGCAGTATTTT. Residues: CASGFSSGSTDTQYF.

In its sample, this clone was seen once. The chain joins TRBV5-1 to TRBJ2-2; 7 nucleotides match TRBD2. There are 17 residues in the CDR3. Trimming cost V 0 bases and J 2 bases; bases outside gene matches: 7. Per germline, CDR1 SGHRS and CDR2 YFSETQ. The CDR3 loop is CASSLVAGAPNTGELFF. DNA of the CDR3: TGCGCCAGCAGCTTGGTGGCGGGAGCCCCAAACACCGGGGAGCTGTTTTTT.

The genes are TRBV18 and TRBJ2-2; 10 bases map to TRBD1. Germline CDR1 is KGHSH and CDR2 is LQKENI. The CDR3 length is 15 residues. V lost 3 bases and J lost 5; bases outside the gene matches: 3. CDR3 residues: CASSPGQGSTGELFF. For the CDR3, the DNA is TGTGCCAGCTCACCGGGACAGGGGTCGACCGGGGAGCTGTTTTTT.

The chain couples TRBV5-4 to TRBJ1-1, with a tentative D call TRBD1 (5 bases). This CDR3 contains 15 residues. V lost 4 bases to trimming and J lost 2 bases, with 15 bases between them. Germline V gives CDR1 SGHNT, CDR2 YYREEE (reference sequence). The DNA of the CDR3 is TGTGCCAGCAGCCCAGTTGCGGGGCCCAACACTGAAGCTTTCTTT. Protein: CASSPVAGPNTEAFF.

V and J are TRBV6-5 and TRBJ1-2; D gene unclear. The V gene lost 4 bases and the J gene lost 13 bases, with 16 bases spanning the gap. The CDR3 has 12 amino acids. From germline, CDR1 is MNHEY and CDR2 SVGAGI. The DNA of the CDR3 is TGTGCCAGCAGTTCGATGATTGGTGGAGCCACCTTC. This encodes CASSSMIGGATF.

This clone was seen once. The V gene is TRBV6-5, the J gene TRBJ1-2; D is possibly TRBD1 (6 bases). Per germline, CDR1 MNHEY and CDR2 SVGAGI. The CDR3 runs 12 residues. V dropped 5 bases and J dropped 5 bases, with 9 bases sitting between them. In DNA, the CDR3 is TGTGCCAGCAGTCCAGGACAGTATGGCTACACCTTC. This gives the protein CASSPGQYGYTF.

In the case of this clone: Sequence at one end of the junction differs from germline and may be a read error. The chain links TRBV5-5 to TRBJ2-7; D might be TRBD1 (5 bases). CDR1 and CDR2 from the germline V gene are SGHKS and YYEKEE (reference sequence). The CDR3 sequence is 12 residues long. The CDR3 here is CASSPTGLPPNF. CDR3 bases: TGTGCCAGCAGCCCTACAGGCCTTCCTCCCAACTTC.

The chain couples TRBV19 to TRBJ2-3, with 8 bases lining up with TRBD1. The J segment lost 4 bases and the V segment lost 1 base, leaving 10 bases of the junction unmatched. The CDR3 contains 17 residues. From germline, CDR1 is LNHDA and CDR2 SQIVND (reference sequence). The CDR3 is CASSIAGRGLIADTQYF. DNA for the CDR3: TGTGCCAGTAGTATAGCAGGCAGGGGGCTTATTGCAGATACGCAGTATTTT.

This clone is a singleton in its sample. This chain uses TRBV6-6 with TRBJ1-2; TRBD1 is a possible D gene (6 bases). CDR1 is MNHNY and CDR2 is SVGAGI in the germline V gene (reference sequence). The CDR3 is made up of 16 amino acids. Trimming removed 2 bases from V and 0 bases from J, with 13 bases in between. Here the CDR3 reads CASSYDAKGANYGYTF. Written as DNA, the CDR3 is TGTGCCAGCAGTTACGATGCGAAGGGGGCTAACTATGGCTACACCTTC.

The rearrangement uses TRBV10-3 and TRBJ1-1; a weak D match, TRBD1 (6 bases). CDR1 and CDR2 (germline): ENHRY, SYGVKD. The CDR3 extends over 15 amino acids. V was clipped by 3 bases and J by 1 base, with 12 bases between them. In DNA form, the CDR3 reads TGTGCCATCAGTGATCCAGGACAGAAGAACACTGAAGCTTTCTTT. Protein sequence: CAISDPGQKNTEAFF.

The chain combines TRBV2 with TRBJ2-4, with a weak D call TRBD1 (6 bases). Germline V CDR1 and CDR2: SNHLY, FYNNEI. The CDR3 loop spans 16 amino acids. V was pared by 2 bases and J by 1 base, with 12 bases between. The CDR3 protein is CASSERGMEAKNIQYF. DNA for the CDR3: TGTGCCAGCAGTGAAAGGGGGATGGAGGCCAAAAACATTCAGTACTTC.

The rearrangement links TRBV21-1 to TRBJ2-7; the table's D call TRBD2 went unverified against the DNA. TRBV21-1 has pseudogene status. This CDR3 spans 15 amino acids. The CDR3 loop is CAPAGGSLAGYEQYF. The CDR3 nucleotides are TGTGCCCCAGCTGGGGGGTCTCTGGCAGGGTACGAGCAGTACTTC.

This CDR3 is CASSSRTGRDTQYF. The CDR3 region has the DNA TGTGCCAGCAGCTCTCGGACAGGGAGAGATACGCAGTATTTT. The chain combines TRBV7-9 with TRBJ2-3; TRBD1 matches 8 bases. The V and J ends lost 4 bases and 5 bases, in that order; junction bases with no gene match: 5. Germline V gene sequence: CDR1 SEHNR, CDR2 FQNEAQ (reference sequence). This CDR3 has 14 residues.

CDR3 sequence (DNA): TGTGCCAGCTCACCACCCACTTTCTCTAGCACAGATACGCAGTATTTT. This encodes CASSPPTFSSTDTQYF. J is TRBJ2-3 and V is TRBV18; D gene uncertain. The CDR3 covers 16 residues. V lost 0 bases, J lost 0 bases, and 10 bases lay in between. CDR1 and CDR2 (germline): KGHSH, LQKENI.

This clone was seen a few times. This chain uses TRBV4-1 with TRBJ1-1; 7 nucleotides line up with TRBD1. The CDR3 extends over 14 amino acids. Germline CDR1 MGHRA, CDR2 YSYEKL. V lost 3 bases to trimming and J lost 6 bases; unmatched junction nucleotides: 7. CDR3 bases: TGCGCCAGCAGCCAGGGACAGTTGTACGCTGAAGCTTTCTTT. The encoded protein is CASSQGQLYAEAFF.

Only one count was recorded for this clone. This rearrangement joins TRBV7-9 to TRBJ2-7, with 10 bases lining up with TRBD2. Losses at the gene ends were 6 bases for V and 2 bases for J; bases not matched to a gene: 4. CDR1 and CDR2 from the germline V gene are SEHNR and FQNEAQ (reference sequence). The CDR3 has 14 amino acids. DNA of the CDR3: TGTGCCAGCAGTCCTAGCGGGAGACCCTACGAGCAGTACTTC. As protein: CASSPSGRPYEQYF.

This rearrangement joins TRBV7-9 to TRBJ1-2; 7 bases match TRBD1. The germline V gene encodes CDR1 SEHNR and CDR2 FQNEAQ (reference sequence). The V and J ends lost 4 bases and 6 bases, in that order; junction bases with no gene match: 5. The CDR3 runs to 13 residues. The CDR3 bases are TGTGCCAGCAGCTCAGACAGGGTGAATGGCTACACCTTC. Its translation: CASSSDRVNGYTF.

This chain joins TRBV2 and TRBJ2-2, with 9 bases fitting TRBD2. The germline V gene has CDR1 SNHLY and CDR2 FYNNEI. V lost 5 bases and J lost 2; bases outside the gene matches: 6. CDR3 length: 16 residues. For the CDR3, the DNA is TGTGCCAGCAGTCTGACTAGCGGATCTAACACCGGGGAGCTGTTTTTT. This codes for CASSLTSGSNTGELFF.

This clone was recorded only once. V and J are TRBV18 and TRBJ1-3; the D is unclear. CDR3 size: 15 residues. V lost 3 bases to trimming and J lost 8 bases, with 17 bases between them. CDR1 and CDR2 from the germline V gene are KGHSH and LQKENI. CDR3 protein: CASSPRQPSGDTIYF. The CDR3 bases are TGTGCCAGCTCACCGCGGCAGCCGTCCGGCGACACCATATATTTT.

The genes are TRBV4-3 and TRBJ2-3, with 11 bases identical to TRBD2. Germline V gene data show CDR1 as LGHNA and CDR2 as YSLEER. The CDR3 has 20 residues. J was trimmed by 3 bases and V by 0 bases; bases with no gene match: 14. The CDR3 DNA sequence: TGCGCCAGCAGCCAAGAATACGGCTTTGAGACTAGCGGGGTAACAGATACGCAGTATTTT. Its translation is CASSQEYGFETSGVTDTQYF.

The chain combines TRBV7-8 with TRBJ2-1; TRBD2 matches at 14 bases. From germline, CDR1 is SGHVS and CDR2 FQNEAQ. This CDR3 has 16 residues. V gave up 4 bases and J gave up 8 bases; unmatched junction bases: 7. The CDR3 loop is CASSSATSGGAYEQFF. The DNA for the CDR3 is TGTGCCAGCAGCTCGGCGACTAGCGGGGGGGCGTATGAGCAGTTCTTC.

This chain links TRBV29-1 with TRBJ2-7; D gene unclear. The CDR3 runs 13 residues. Germline CDR1 reads SQVTM; CDR2 reads ANQGSEA. Trimming took off 4 bases at V and 0 bases at J, with 10 bases between the two ends. The CDR3 sequence is CSVVVALSYEQYF. DNA for the CDR3: TGCAGCGTTGTAGTAGCCCTCTCCTACGAGCAGTACTTC.

The chain is built from TRBV14 and TRBJ1-1; the match to TRBD1 covers 7 bases. The ends lost 0 bases at V and 3 bases at J; junction bases unmatched: 7. From germline, CDR1 is SGHDN and CDR2 FVKESK. The CDR3 runs 16 residues. CDR3 loop: CASSQDRGIIYTEAFF. CDR3 DNA: TGTGCCAGCAGCCAAGACAGGGGGATAATCTACACTGAAGCTTTCTTT.

The chain employs TRBV19 and TRBJ2-5, with 7 positions matching TRBD2. This CDR3 region has 13 residues. Per the germline V gene, CDR1 is LNHDA and CDR2 is SQIVND (reference sequence). The junction had 5 bases not matched to a gene; V was cut back by 7 bases and J by 3 bases. CDR3 sequence: CASKASGEETQYF. The CDR3 DNA follows: TGTGCCAGTAAGGCTAGCGGCGAAGAGACCCAGTACTTC.

This clone occurred a few times. The rearrangement links TRBV5-6 to TRBJ2-1, with TRBD1 identical over 7 bases. V lost 1 base, J lost 7 bases, and 5 bases stayed unmatched. The CDR3 covers 14 residues. Germline V gene lookup returns CDR1 SGHDT and CDR2 YYEEEE. CDR3 nucleotide sequence: TGTGCCAGCAGCTTGAAGGGGGCAGGGAATGAGCAGTTCTTC. Translated: CASSLKGAGNEQFF.

This clone was observed a single time. The chain couples TRBV5-4 to TRBJ2-7; 7 bases align to TRBD2. The CDR3 has 14 amino acids. After removal of 2 bases from V and 3 bases from J, the junction contained 5 bases not matched to a gene. Germline assignment: CDR1 SGHNT and CDR2 YYREEE (reference sequence). The CDR3 region has the DNA TGTGCCAGCAGCTTCGGACTAGGGAACTACGAGCAGTACTTC. Its protein product is CASSFGLGNYEQYF.

The V and J genes are TRBV5-6 and TRBJ2-7; 10 bases fit TRBD2. Germline CDR1 SGHDT, CDR2 YYEEEE. V trimming: 2 bases; J trimming: 3 bases; junction bases outside the gene matches: 5. CDR3 size: 15 residues. CDR3 residues: CASSLRASGSYEQYF. The CDR3 DNA reads as TGTGCCAGCAGCTTACGGGCTAGCGGGAGCTACGAGCAGTACTTC.

This sequence joins TRBV5-1 and TRBJ2-2; 8 nucleotides match TRBD1. Germline CDR1 and CDR2: SGHRS and YFSETQ. The CDR3 loop spans 17 amino acids. The J segment lost 5 bases and the V segment lost 3 bases, leaving 12 bases of the junction unmatched. CDR3 sequence (DNA): TGCGCCAGCAGCTCATCCCTTAGGACAGGGAGTACCGGGGAGCTGTTTTTT. Protein: CASSSSLRTGSTGELFF. The whole variable domain, filled in from reference TRBV5-1 and TRBJ2-2, reads KAGVTQTPRYLIKTRGQQVTLSCSPISGHRSVSWYQQTPGQGLQFLFEYFSETQRNKGNFPGRFSGRQFSNSRSEMNVSTLELGDSALYLCASSSSLRTGSTGELFFGEGSRLTVL.

This clone was observed a single time. This rearrangement joins TRBV27 to TRBJ2-1; tentatively, D is TRBD2 (5 bases). The CDR3 has 12 residues. Trimming took 6 bases from V and 7 from J, leaving 10 bases between them. Germline lookup yields CDR1 MNHEY and CDR2 SMNVEV (reference sequence). Here the CDR3 reads CASRLASNEQFF. CDR3 nucleotide sequence: TGTGCCAGCAGGCTAGCTAGTAATGAGCAGTTCTTC.

This chain joins TRBV5-1 and TRBJ2-7; 10 bases are shared with TRBD1. Germline V gene data show CDR1 as SGHRS and CDR2 as YFSETQ. The CDR3 is made up of 15 amino acids. The ends lost 4 bases at V and 4 bases at J; junction bases unmatched: 8. CDR3 region: CASSITGTGVYEQYF. The CDR3 DNA reads as TGCGCCAGCAGCATTACCGGGACAGGGGTGTACGAGCAGTACTTC.

The rearrangement uses TRBV14 and TRBJ2-3; D may be TRBD1 (6 bases). This CDR3 region has 17 residues. Trimming stripped 1 base from V and 5 bases from J, with 19 bases between. Germline CDR1 is SGHDN and CDR2 is FVKESK. The CDR3 loop reads CASSQVAGQTPGDTQYF. In DNA form, the CDR3 reads TGTGCCAGCAGCCAAGTAGCTGGACAGACTCCCGGAGATACGCAGTATTTT.